This entry lists 17 T cell receptor beta chains sequenced from one sample in a study of cytomegalovirus exposure and HLA in healthy donors. Use of 60 Vbeta and 13 Jbeta primers characterized the PCR. The table came from immunoSEQ multiplex PCR; TCRdb's copy has only in-frame clones and leaves some out. This sample has hundreds of thousands of clones, with about 80% found just once. Sequenced material: PBMCs. The receptors derive from a male donor in good health and CMV-seronegative.

V usage is TRBV7-9 and J usage is TRBJ2-3, with D possibly matching TRBD2 (6 bases). CDR1 and CDR2 from the germline V gene are SEHNR and FQNEAQ (reference sequence). Deletions cut 5 bases from V and 2 bases from J, with 14 bases between. This CDR3 has 15 amino acids. In DNA form, the CDR3 reads TGTGCCAGCAGCCCAAGGACTACCACCACAGATACGCAGTATTTT. Translation gives CASSPRTTTTDTQYF.

This clone came up a few times. The chain uses TRBV7-3 and TRBJ2-1; 10 bases map to TRBD1. The CDR3 is 16 amino acids. V shed 1 base, J shed 3 bases, and the junction held 3 bases outside the gene matches. CDR1 SGHTA and CDR2 FQGTGA come from the germline V gene. The CDR3: CASSLNRDRGYNEQFF. The CDR3 DNA follows: TGTGCCAGCAGCTTAAACCGGGACAGGGGCTACAATGAGCAGTTCTTC.

The chain uses TRBV9 and TRBJ2-1; 12 positions agree with TRBD2. The ends lost 1 base at V and 9 bases at J; junction bases unmatched: 5. CDR3 length: 15 residues. Germline assignment: CDR1 SGDLS and CDR2 YYNGEE. CDR3 nucleotide sequence: TGTGCCAGCAGCGTACTAGCGGGAGGGCACAGTGAGCAGTTCTTC. It codes for CASSVLAGGHSEQFF.

The chain uses TRBV5-1 and TRBJ2-3; a weak D match, TRBD2 (5 bases). Germline CDR1 and CDR2: SGHRS and YFSETQ. The CDR3 runs to 14 residues. V lost 0 bases to trimming and J lost 6 bases, with 11 bases between them. The CDR3 coding sequence is TGCGCCAGCAGCTTGGCGGGGTCCCCGGATACGCAGTATTTT. Protein sequence: CASSLAGSPDTQYF.

The chain recombines TRBV25-1 with TRBJ2-2, with TRBD2 as a possible D gene (6 bases). V dropped 1 base and J dropped 2 bases, with 8 bases sitting between them. Germline assignment: CDR1 MGHDK and CDR2 SYGVNS. The CDR3 has 15 residues. CDR3 DNA: TGTGCCAGCAGTGAATGGAGGGCCAACACCGGGGAGCTGTTTTTT. Residues: CASSEWRANTGELFF.

The gene calls are TRBV28 and TRBJ1-3, with a possible D match to TRBD1 (5 bases). The CDR3 is 11 residues long. Trimming removed 6 bases at V and 14 bases at J, with 14 bases between. CDR1 and CDR2 from the germline V gene are MDHEN and SYDVKM. In DNA, the CDR3 is TGTGCCAGCAGCCCCGCAGGGATGCTATATTTT. It translates to CASSPAGMLYF.

This rearrangement joins TRBV4-2 to TRBJ2-2; 7 bases line up with TRBD2. CDR3 size: 15 residues. V lost 4 bases, J lost 3 bases, and 5 bases stayed unmatched. CDR1 and CDR2 (germline): LGHNA, YNFKEQ. Here the CDR3 DNA reads TGTGCCAGCAGCCGAGAAACTAGCGACACCGGGGAGCTGTTTTTT. As protein: CASSRETSDTGELFF.

The gene calls are TRBV11-2 and TRBJ2-3, with D unclear. Germline CDR1 reads SGHAT; CDR2 reads FQNNGV. The CDR3 has 12 amino acids. Trimming shortened V by 5 bases and J by 6 bases, and 9 bases separated the two germline ends. The CDR3: CASSPGRDTQYF. CDR3 nucleotides: TGTGCCAGCAGCCCCGGTCGGGATACGCAGTATTTT. The variable domain in full, with the rest retrieved from reference TRBV11-2 and TRBJ2-3, is EAGVAQSPRYKIIEKRQSVAFWCNPISGHATLYWYQQILGQGPKLLIQFQNNGVVDDSQLPKDRFSAERLKGVDSTLKIQPAKLEDSAVYLCASSPGRDTQYFGPGTRLTVL.

The chain has TRBV18 and TRBJ2-3; 8 positions agree with TRBD1. Losses at the gene ends were 3 bases for V and 5 bases for J; bases not matched to a gene: 13. This CDR3 region has 17 residues. Germline CDR1 and CDR2: KGHSH and LQKENI. Here the CDR3 reads CASSPFSRAGGIDTQYF. Written as DNA, the CDR3 is TGTGCCAGCTCACCTTTCTCCAGGGCAGGGGGCATAGATACGCAGTATTTT.

This clone was found a few times. The rearrangement links TRBV7-2 to TRBJ2-7; 9 positions agree with TRBD2. The V gene end was trimmed by 2 bases and the J gene end by 1 base; junction bases not matched to a gene: 6. Germline CDR1 SGHTA, CDR2 FQGNSA. The CDR3 contains 16 residues. CDR3 coding DNA: TGTGCCAGCAGCTTATTTGGCGGGGGGGAGTCCTACGAGCAGTACTTC. This translates into CASSLFGGGESYEQYF.

CDR3 sequence (DNA): TGTGCCAGCAGCCACCGACTAGGGTTCTCCTACGAGCAGTACTTC. As protein: CASSHRLGFSYEQYF. J is TRBJ2-7 and V is TRBV27; D possibly corresponds to TRBD2 (6 bases). Trimming left V 6 bases short and J 0 bases short, with 15 bases between. CDR1 is MNHEY, CDR2 SMNVEV, per germline (reference sequence). CDR3 length: 15 residues.

The V call is TRBV27, the J call TRBJ1-4, with 9 nucleotides matching TRBD1. After removal of 4 bases from V and 7 bases from J, the junction contained 13 bases not matched to a gene. Germline V CDR1 and CDR2: MNHEY, SMNVEV (reference sequence). This CDR3 is 17 amino acids long. The CDR3 reads CASSSLTGGSKVEKLFF. The CDR3 DNA follows: TGTGCCAGCAGTTCCCTAACAGGGGGCAGTAAGGTTGAAAAACTGTTTTTT.

This clone appeared a few times. The chain is built from TRBV5-5 and TRBJ2-1; 13 nucleotides line up with TRBD2. V was clipped by 3 bases and J by 7 bases; unmatched bases: 7. The germline gives CDR1 SGHKS, CDR2 YYEKEE (reference sequence). CDR3 size: 16 residues. CDR3 protein: CASSSGLAGARNEQFF. The CDR3 bases are TGTGCCAGCAGCTCTGGACTAGCGGGGGCAAGGAATGAGCAGTTCTTC.

This clone was seen a single time. This chain joins TRBV14 and TRBJ2-5; D remains unclear. V was cut by 0 bases and J by 2 bases, with 7 bases left in between. This CDR3 spans 14 amino acids. The germline V gene encodes CDR1 SGHDN and CDR2 FVKESK. The CDR3 DNA is TGTGCCAGCAGCCAAGATGGCAGACAAGAGACCCAGTACTTC. Its protein is CASSQDGRQETQYF.

The chain employs TRBV6-5 and TRBJ1-4; 8 nucleotides agree with TRBD1. This CDR3 contains 14 residues. Germline loops: CDR1 MNHEY, CDR2 SVGAGI. The junction had 4 bases not matched to a gene; V was cut back by 3 bases and J by 7 bases. The CDR3 DNA reads as TGTGCCAGCAGTTATCGGGACAGGTTTGAAAAACTGTTTTTT. Amino acid sequence: CASSYRDRFEKLFF.

The chain combines TRBV30 with TRBJ1-5, with a possible D match to TRBD1 (5 bases). Per germline, CDR1 GTSNPN and CDR2 SVGIG (reference sequence). CDR3 length equals 16 residues. The V end lost 2 bases, the J end lost 4 bases, and 18 bases lay between the germline ends. CDR3 protein: CAWSIPGGTPNQPQHF. CDR3 DNA: TGTGCCTGGAGTATCCCTGGGGGGACCCCTAATCAGCCCCAGCATTTT.

V gene TRBV29-1 combines with J gene TRBJ1-1; 10 nucleotides agree with TRBD1. Germline V CDR1 and CDR2: SQVTM, ANQGSEA. This CDR3 is built from 13 residues. J was trimmed by 6 bases and V by 4 bases; bases with no gene match: 5. CDR3: CSVAGQGYAEAFF. In DNA form, the CDR3 reads TGCAGCGTTGCGGGACAGGGGTACGCTGAAGCTTTCTTT.